This T cell receptor beta chain was identified during a study of T cells after yellow fever vaccination (dated by TCRdb to between 2018 and 2020). At the level of the whole study: The SMART-Seq v4 Ultra Low Input RNA kit was used to prepare libraries from fractions with low cell numbers. Bulk TCR alpha and beta repertoires were sequenced longitudinally to track T-cell clones before and after primary and booster YFV17D yellow fever vaccination. The cohort comprised two healthy male donors, one aged 18 to 30 and one aged 30 to 40 years. Blood was collected at multiple timepoints before and after primary and secondary immunization, and bulk PBMC replicates and cell subsets were isolated.

Comments on this clonotype: Its cognate antigen has yet to be identified. No per-base quality is available; no much larger clone lies one base away.

From its cysteine to its phenylalanine, the CDR3 spans 14 amino acids. Solely the CDR3 DNA is kept, with 42 bases framed from the first base. Deletion took 4 bases off V and 1 base off J, with a span of 10 bases between the germline ends. The germline V gene gives CDR1 as SGHRS and CDR2 as YFSETQ. TCR cDNA was synthesized by 5'RACE template switching, through which a universal primer site and unique molecular identifiers were introduced. Priming for cDNA synthesis came from both the TCR alpha and TCR beta constant segments. Two PCR steps were used to amplify libraries, with sample barcodes and sequencing adapters being added in the second step. Sequencing of the libraries was done on either Illumina HiSeq 2500 (2x100 bp) or NovaSeq (2x150 bp). The authors processed their data as follows. Reads were demultiplexed and collapsed into UMI consensus sequences with MIGEC, and V(D)J alignment was performed with MiXCR. Clonotypes responding to the vaccine were identified with edgeR on replicate PBMC samples, with the criteria of FDR below 0.01 and a log2 fold change above 5 up to day 15. Each bulk clonotype was labeled CD4 or CD8 based on which sequenced repertoire, CD4 or CD8, contained the clonotype at higher abundance. The public reads were reanalyzed by TCRdb: fastp trimming at Q25, MiXCR alignment, in-frame beta chains only. Rows are combined by CDR3 protein, so each entry shows the most common genes and DNA. V and J calls and clone size were set by TCRdb, not the authors. In this sample the table shows 400,000 to 650,000 distinct CDR3 sequences, about a fifth of which occur a single time. Around 16% of the sample belongs to the ten largest clones.

Points the paper makes about the study in general: After the booster, most clones that had expanded after primary vaccination were detected again (almost 97% of CD4 and 88% of CD8), suggesting broad maintenance of memory. Compared with the primary T-cell response, the secondary T-cell response was faster but weaker, reaching its peak on day 5 rather than on day 15. A small fraction of clonotypes showed up in both the CD4 and CD8 compartments, probably as a result of convergent recombination. Only two donors were included in the study, so the extent to which the findings can be generalized is limited. FACS-sorted repertoires could contain abundant contaminating clonotypes from the bulk population, so computational filtering was required.

Interpreted using the paper, the treatment or condition label stands for: live attenuated yellow fever vaccine strain. At each blood-draw timepoint, two biological replicates of bulk PBMCs were obtained. A standard Ficoll-Paque protocol was used to isolate PBMCs from peripheral blood. TriZol was used to extract RNA from bulk PBMCs, from CD4 and CD8 fractions, and from dextramer-positive and dextramer-negative fractions. Rearrangement joined TRBV5-1 to TRBJ2-3, with the D call perhaps TRBD1 or TRBD2, each one matching 5 bases. This receptor was obtained from a man aged 18 to 29 who received the YFV17D yellow fever vaccine. Sample: PBMCs, taken around 3 weeks after the first yellow fever vaccination. The encoded CDR3 is CASSDRGGTDTQYF. The DNA is as follows: TGCGCCAGCAGCGACAGAGGGGGCACAGATACGCAGTATTTT.